A selection of T cell receptor beta chains follows, all from one sample in a study of blood T cells in healthy people across ages. Each CDR3 protein gets one entry after TCRdb re-called the 5' RACE reads with MiXCR. The sample lists 650,000 or so distinct CDR3 sequences, about 51% seen once, with roughly 13% in the top ten. Sequencing was done on a sample of blood. These receptors all stem from a woman older than 75 in good health. Each CDR3 is given with its conserved first and last residue. The D gene is left open where the match is weak. The listing skips clone size in some rows; elsewhere it reads once, few, many or a size class.

V gene: TRBV7-9
clone size: -
D gene: -
J gene: TRBJ2-3
CDR3 protein: CASSLRFGGRDSVSDTQYF
CDR3 DNA: TGTGCCAGCAGCTTAAGGTTCGGGGGCCGGGACAGCGTTTCAGATACGCAGTATTTT

V gene: TRBV7-3
clone size: -
D gene: TRBD1
J gene: TRBJ2-2
CDR3 protein: CASSVQGATGELFF
CDR3 DNA: TGTGCCAGCAGCGTACAGGGGGCCACCGGGGAGCTGTTTTTT

V gene: TRBV20-1
clone size: -
D gene: TRBD2
J gene: TRBJ2-4
CDR3 protein: CSARRTSGSSVKNIQYF
CDR3 DNA: TGCAGTGCTAGAAGGACTAGCGGGAGCTCTGTCAAAAACATTCAGTACTTC

V gene: TRBV27
clone size: once
D gene: -
J gene: TRBJ2-5
CDR3 protein: CASSRLEGETQYF
CDR3 DNA: TGTGCCAGCAGCCGACTAGAGGGAGAGACCCAGTACTTC

V gene: TRBV28
clone size: -
D gene: TRBD1
J gene: TRBJ1-1
CDR3 protein: CASRTTGGSTEAFF
CDR3 DNA: TGTGCCAGCAGGACGACAGGGGGGAGCACTGAAGCTTTCTTT

V gene: TRBV28
clone size: many
D gene: -
J gene: TRBJ1-5
CDR3 protein: CASSRSGYQPQHF
CDR3 DNA: TGTGCCAGCAGCCGCTCAGGGTATCAGCCCCAGCATTTT

V gene: TRBV29-1
clone size: -
D gene: -
J gene: TRBJ2-5
CDR3 protein: CSVKGESETQYF
CDR3 DNA: TGCAGCGTCAAGGGAGAGTCAGAGACCCAGTACTTC

V gene: TRBV4-1
clone size: -
D gene: -
J gene: TRBJ1-5
CDR3 protein: CASSTPGQPQHF
CDR3 DNA: TGCGCCAGCAGCACCCCCGGTCAGCCCCAGCATTTT

V gene: TRBV5-1
clone size: many
D gene: -
J gene: TRBJ2-3
CDR3 protein: CASSLEGGPDTQYF
CDR3 DNA: TGCGCCAGCAGCTTGGAGGGGGGGCCAGATACGCAGTATTTT

V gene: TRBV6-5
clone size: -
D gene: -
J gene: TRBJ2-7
CDR3 protein: CASSYLGTGYYEQYF
CDR3 DNA: TGTGCCAGCAGTTACTTAGGTACAGGGTATTACGAGCAGTACTTC

V gene: TRBV14
clone size: few
D gene: -
J gene: TRBJ2-3
CDR3 protein: CASSHPSGRRLYF
CDR3 DNA: TGTGCCAGCAGCCACCCCTCGGGACGACGGCTGTATTTT

V gene: TRBV3-1
clone size: few
D gene: TRBD1
J gene: TRBJ1-1
CDR3 protein: CASSQTTGGNTEAFF
CDR3 DNA: TGTGCCAGCAGCCAAACTACAGGGGGAAACACTGAAGCTTTCTTT

V gene: TRBV12-3/TRBV12-4
clone size: few
D gene: -
J gene: TRBJ1-1
CDR3 protein: CASSFARYTEAFF
CDR3 DNA: TGTGCCAGCAGCTTTGCCAGGTACACTGAAGCTTTCTTT

V gene: TRBV4-2
clone size: -
D gene: -
J gene: TRBJ2-1
CDR3 protein: CASSQDLVNEQFF
CDR3 DNA: TGTGCCAGCAGCCAAGATCTCGTCAATGAGCAGTTCTTC

V gene: TRBV12-3/TRBV12-4
clone size: -
D gene: TRBD1
J gene: TRBJ2-7
CDR3 protein: CASSPDRDPYEQYF
CDR3 DNA: TGTGCCAGCAGTCCTGACAGGGATCCCTACGAGCAGTACTTC

V gene: TRBV24-1
clone size: -
D gene: TRBD1
J gene: TRBJ2-1
CDR3 protein: CATSVAPGQGSYNEQFF
CDR3 DNA: TGTGCCACCAGTGTCGCCCCGGGACAGGGGTCCTACAATGAGCAGTTCTTC

V gene: TRBV10-3
clone size: -
D gene: TRBD1
J gene: TRBJ2-7
CDR3 protein: CAISGGRDRGYEQYF
CDR3 DNA: TGTGCCATCAGTGGGGGACGGGACAGGGGCTACGAGCAGTACTTC

V gene: TRBV3-1
clone size: -
D gene: TRBD1
J gene: TRBJ1-5
CDR3 protein: CASSQGQGRTPQHF
CDR3 DNA: TGTGCCAGCAGCCAGGGACAGGGGAGAACGCCCCAGCATTTT

V gene: TRBV20-1
clone size: -
D gene: -
J gene: TRBJ1-1
CDR3 protein: CSAARGLGEAFF
CDR3 DNA: TGCAGTGCTGCTAGGGGTCTTGGTGAAGCTTTCTTT

V gene: TRBV2
clone size: -
D gene: TRBD1
J gene: TRBJ2-7
CDR3 protein: CATEQGDEQYF
CDR3 DNA: TGTGCCACCGAACAGGGGGACGAGCAGTACTTC

V gene: TRBV12-3/TRBV12-4
clone size: -
D gene: -
J gene: TRBJ2-3
CDR3 protein: CASSYRRGSTDTQYF
CDR3 DNA: TGTGCCAGCAGTTATCGCCGGGGAAGCACAGATACGCAGTATTTT

V gene: TRBV6-5
clone size: -
D gene: -
J gene: TRBJ1-6
CDR3 protein: CASRQTVSSYNSPLHF
CDR3 DNA: TGTGCCAGCAGACAGACGGTTAGCTCCTATAATTCACCCCTCCACTTT

V gene: TRBV18
clone size: -
D gene: -
J gene: TRBJ1-5
CDR3 protein: CASSPTHSNQPQHF
CDR3 DNA: TGTGCCAGCTCACCCACACATAGCAATCAGCCCCAGCATTTT

V gene: TRBV30
clone size: -
D gene: -
J gene: TRBJ2-2
CDR3 protein: CAWDPGGRPGELFF
CDR3 DNA: TGTGCCTGGGACCCCGGAGGGCGTCCAGGGGAGCTGTTTTTT

V gene: TRBV10-3
clone size: many
D gene: -
J gene: TRBJ2-7
CDR3 protein: CAISVTQGAEQYF
CDR3 DNA: TGTGCCATCAGTGTAACCCAGGGTGCCGAGCAGTACTTC

V gene: TRBV7-2
clone size: -
D gene: TRBD2
J gene: TRBJ2-1
CDR3 protein: CASSSRGAYNEQFF
CDR3 DNA: TGTGCCAGCAGCTCGCGGGGGGCCTACAATGAGCAGTTCTTC

V gene: TRBV4-2
clone size: many
D gene: -
J gene: TRBJ1-2
CDR3 protein: CASSQEYGSVRNYGYTF
CDR3 DNA: TGTGCCAGCAGCCAAGAATATGGGTCAGTTCGCAACTATGGCTACACCTTC

V gene: TRBV27
clone size: -
D gene: TRBD1
J gene: TRBJ1-1
CDR3 protein: CASSSYRGGLGEAFF
CDR3 DNA: TGTGCCAGCAGTTCCTACAGGGGAGGTTTGGGCGAAGCTTTCTTT

V gene: TRBV7-2
clone size: -
D gene: -
J gene: TRBJ1-5
CDR3 protein: CASSLVPVSNQPQHF
CDR3 DNA: TGTGCCAGCAGCTTAGTTCCCGTTAGCAATCAGCCCCAGCATTTT

V gene: TRBV5-5
clone size: many
D gene: -
J gene: TRBJ2-1
CDR3 protein: CASSLSPQGENEQFF
CDR3 DNA: TGTGCCAGCAGCTTGTCCCCACAGGGCGAGAATGAGCAGTTCTTC

V gene: TRBV3-1
clone size: few
D gene: -
J gene: TRBJ1-5
CDR3 protein: CASSQDHWGGRSNQPQHF
CDR3 DNA: TGTGCCAGCAGCCAAGATCATTGGGGGGGGAGAAGCAATCAGCCCCAGCATTTT

V gene: TRBV20-1
clone size: -
D gene: -
J gene: TRBJ2-7
CDR3 protein: CSALGRGTYEQYF
CDR3 DNA: TGCAGTGCTTTAGGGAGAGGCACCTACGAGCAGTACTTC

V gene: TRBV18
clone size: -
D gene: -
J gene: TRBJ1-1
CDR3 protein: CASSPKVKNTEAFF
CDR3 DNA: TGTGCCAGCTCACCAAAGGTAAAGAACACTGAAGCTTTCTTT

V gene: TRBV29-1
clone size: -
D gene: -
J gene: TRBJ2-7
CDR3 protein: CSVVRETYEQYF
CDR3 DNA: TGCAGCGTCGTCAGGGAGACCTACGAGCAGTACTTC

V gene: TRBV6-6
clone size: -
D gene: -
J gene: TRBJ2-2
CDR3 protein: CAVKGLSTGELFF
CDR3 DNA: TGTGCCGTTAAGGGTCTGTCCACCGGGGAGCTGTTTTTT

V gene: TRBV20-1
clone size: -
D gene: TRBD2
J gene: TRBJ2-1
CDR3 protein: CSARYPGRGTYNEQFF
CDR3 DNA: TGCAGTGCTAGATACCCGGGGCGGGGGACCTACAATGAGCAGTTCTTC

V gene: TRBV11-3
clone size: many
D gene: -
J gene: TRBJ2-7
CDR3 protein: CASSLESGSSYEQYF
CDR3 DNA: TGTGCCAGCAGCTTAGAATCGGGCAGCTCCTACGAGCAGTACTTC

V gene: TRBV4-2
clone size: -
D gene: -
J gene: TRBJ2-1
CDR3 protein: CASSQDGRLGEQFF
CDR3 DNA: TGTGCCAGCAGCCAAGATGGAAGGCTAGGCGAGCAGTTCTTC

V gene: TRBV29-1
clone size: many
D gene: TRBD1
J gene: TRBJ1-2
CDR3 protein: CSVARDRAYGYTF
CDR3 DNA: TGCAGCGTTGCCCGGGACAGAGCCTATGGCTACACCTTC

V gene: TRBV7-9
clone size: -
D gene: TRBD1
J gene: TRBJ2-1
CDR3 protein: CASTQPGQGSSYNEQFF
CDR3 DNA: TGTGCCAGCACCCAACCGGGACAGGGAAGCTCCTACAATGAGCAGTTCTTC

V gene: TRBV20-1
clone size: many
D gene: -
J gene: TRBJ1-1
CDR3 protein: CSARGPLYTEAFF
CDR3 DNA: TGCAGTGCTAGAGGGCCCCTATACACTGAAGCTTTCTTT

V gene: TRBV5-1
clone size: -
D gene: TRBD1
J gene: TRBJ2-2
CDR3 protein: CASRSVTGQGTGELFF
CDR3 DNA: TGCGCCAGCAGATCCGTGACCGGACAGGGCACCGGGGAGCTGTTTTTT

V gene: TRBV6-6
clone size: -
D gene: TRBD1
J gene: TRBJ2-5
CDR3 protein: CASSSFTGEETQYF
CDR3 DNA: TGTGCCAGCAGTTCCTTTACAGGGGAGGAGACCCAGTACTTC

V gene: TRBV13
clone size: few
D gene: TRBD1
J gene: TRBJ2-7
CDR3 protein: CASSLKWDRDQTRYNEQYF
CDR3 DNA: TGTGCCAGCAGCTTAAAGTGGGACAGGGACCAAACCCGATACAATGAGCAGTACTTC

V gene: TRBV5-1
clone size: -
D gene: -
J gene: TRBJ2-4
CDR3 protein: CASSLAGSWIQYF
CDR3 DNA: TGCGCCAGCAGCTTGGCCGGATCTTGGATTCAGTACTTC

V gene: TRBV7-9
clone size: -
D gene: -
J gene: TRBJ2-3
CDR3 protein: CASSPSEEGRLSVDTQYF
CDR3 DNA: TGTGCCAGCAGCCCGAGTGAGGAGGGACGTCTATCGGTAGATACGCAGTATTTT

V gene: TRBV7-9
clone size: -
D gene: -
J gene: TRBJ2-3
CDR3 protein: CASSSPWRPAGTQYF
CDR3 DNA: TGTGCCAGCAGCTCCCCTTGGCGCCCGGCGGGTACGCAGTATTTT

V gene: TRBV5-1
clone size: -
D gene: -
J gene: TRBJ2-4
CDR3 protein: CASSSIDKNIQYF
CDR3 DNA: TGCGCCAGCAGCTCTATTGACAAAAACATTCAGTACTTC

V gene: TRBV6-5
clone size: -
D gene: -
J gene: TRBJ2-3
CDR3 protein: CASSYRGAGDTQYF
CDR3 DNA: TGTGCCAGCAGTTACCGGGGAGCGGGTGATACGCAGTATTTT

V gene: TRBV3-1
clone size: few
D gene: -
J gene: TRBJ1-4
CDR3 protein: CASSQEPWAVEKLFF
CDR3 DNA: TGTGCCAGCAGCCAAGAACCATGGGCAGTCGAAAAACTGTTTTTT

V gene: TRBV5-1
clone size: many
D gene: -
J gene: TRBJ2-7
CDR3 protein: CASSDLRGYEQYF
CDR3 DNA: TGCGCCAGCAGCGACCTAAGGGGGTACGAGCAGTACTTC

V gene: TRBV6-6
clone size: -
D gene: -
J gene: TRBJ2-1
CDR3 protein: CASSYSMTVNNEPFF
CDR3 DNA: TGTGCCAGCAGTTACTCCATGACAGTAAACAATGAGCCGTTCTTC

V gene: TRBV5-1
clone size: once
D gene: -
J gene: TRBJ1-5
CDR3 protein: CASSPDGQNNQPQHF
CDR3 DNA: TGCGCCAGCAGCCCGGACGGACAGAACAATCAGCCCCAGCATTTT

V gene: TRBV20-1
clone size: -
D gene: -
J gene: TRBJ2-3
CDR3 protein: CSAPPGASTDTQYF
CDR3 DNA: TGCAGTGCTCCTCCAGGGGCTAGCACAGATACGCAGTATTTT

V gene: TRBV20-1
clone size: -
D gene: TRBD1
J gene: TRBJ2-7
CDR3 protein: CSAWTGSYEQYF
CDR3 DNA: TGCAGTGCCTGGACAGGGTCCTACGAGCAGTACTTC